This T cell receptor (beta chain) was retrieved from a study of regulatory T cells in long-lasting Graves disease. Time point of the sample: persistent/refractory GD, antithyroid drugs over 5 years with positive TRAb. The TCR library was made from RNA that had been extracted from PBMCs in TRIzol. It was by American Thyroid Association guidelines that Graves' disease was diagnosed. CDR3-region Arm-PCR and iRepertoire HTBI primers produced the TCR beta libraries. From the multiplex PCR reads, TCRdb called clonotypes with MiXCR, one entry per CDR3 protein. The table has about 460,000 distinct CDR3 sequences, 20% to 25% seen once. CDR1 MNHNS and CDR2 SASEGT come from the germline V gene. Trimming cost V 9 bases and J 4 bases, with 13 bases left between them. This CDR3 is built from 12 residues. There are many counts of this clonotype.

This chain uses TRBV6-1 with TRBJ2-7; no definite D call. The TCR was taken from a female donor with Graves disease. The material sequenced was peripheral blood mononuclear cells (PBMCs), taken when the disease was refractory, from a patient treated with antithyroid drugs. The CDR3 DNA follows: TGTGCCAGTCAGAAGTGGGGATACGAGCAGTACTTC. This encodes CASQKWGYEQYF.